This T cell receptor (beta chain) was found in a study of PD-1 blockade in classical Hodgkin lymphoma. Findings of the study overall: Newly diagnosed and completely responding patients shared comparable baseline diversity.

Clones were sequenced by immunoSEQ multiplex PCR, and TCRdb holds only the in-frame ones, with some missing. The repertoire holds roughly 41,000 clones, with 76% as singletons. Exposure to brentuximab vedotin varied, and each patient had relapsed following autologous stem cell transplantation. Germline V CDR1 and CDR2: SGDLS, YYNGEE. V was clipped by 0 bases and J by 2 bases, with 15 bases between them. CDR3 length: 16 residues. On this clone: Its matching antigen is unknown.

The sequence derives from a human donor with classical Hodgkin lymphoma. The genes are TRBV9 and TRBJ2-7; D unresolved. The source material was peripheral blood mononuclear cells (PBMCs), sampled at baseline. The CDR3 nucleotides read TGTGCCAGCAGCGTAGGGGGAACAGTTGGGGCCTACGAGCAGTACTTC. It yields the protein CASSVGGTVGAYEQYF.